Below are 29 T cell receptor beta chains sequenced from a single sample in a study of CD8 T cells in Susac syndrome. The authors reverse transcribed about 0.45 to 1 ug RNA with random hexamers. TCRdb recomputed calls from the immunoSEQ multiplex PCR reads with MiXCR, one row per CDR3 protein. This table has 180,000 or so distinct CDR3 sequences, around 94% appearing once. Sequencing used CD4+ T cells from PBMCs. The receptors were sampled from a human donor in good health.

The chain has TRBV2 and TRBJ1-1; D call uncertain. Germline CDR1 SNHLY, CDR2 FYNNEI. The CDR3 covers 14 residues. The V gene lost 1 base and the J gene lost 4 bases, with 10 bases spanning the gap. The CDR3 DNA sequence: TGTGCCAGCAGTGAAGGGACTTTTGTCACTGAAGCTTTCTTT. Amino acids: CASSEGTFVTEAFF.

The rearrangement uses TRBV12-3 or TRBV12-4 and TRBJ2-7, with 10 bases fitting TRBD1. V dropped 3 bases and J dropped 4; count of bases not matched to a gene: 6. The CDR3 runs to 15 residues. CDR3 in DNA: TGTGCCAGCAGTTTTGGGGGACAGGGGACTTACGAGCAGTACTTC. It is translated as CASSFGGQGTYEQYF.

This rearrangement joins TRBV5-1 to TRBJ2-5; D is perhaps TRBD1 (6 bases). With 5 bases removed from V and 5 bases from J, the gap between germline ends came to 16 bases. The CDR3 spans 14 residues. Germline values: CDR1 SGHRS, CDR2 YFSETQ. This chain's CDR3 is CASSQTGGFETQYF. The CDR3 nucleotides are TGCGCCAGCAGTCAGACAGGCGGTTTTGAGACCCAGTACTTC.

This chain links TRBV20-1 with TRBJ2-7; TRBD2 might be the D (6 bases). The CDR3 is made up of 13 amino acids. The germline CDR1 and CDR2 sequences are DFQATT and SNEGSKA (reference sequence). V lost 3 bases, J lost 5 bases, and 14 bases lay in between. The CDR3 bases are TGCAGTGCTAGGGCGGCGGGGTACAACGAGCAGTACTTC. Translation: CSARAAGYNEQYF.

This clonotype was recorded once. The chain joins TRBV20-1 to TRBJ2-7; TRBD1 aligns across 7 bases. Losses at the gene ends were 0 bases for V and 7 bases for J; bases not matched to a gene: 12. Germline CDR1 is DFQATT and CDR2 is SNEGSKA (reference sequence). This CDR3 has 15 residues. This CDR3 is CSARDPGQPKGEQYF. DNA for the CDR3: TGCAGTGCTAGAGATCCGGGACAGCCTAAGGGAGAGCAGTACTTC.

This chain links TRBV9 with TRBJ2-1; 8 bases line up with TRBD1. Germline V gene sequence: CDR1 SGDLS, CDR2 YYNGEE. The CDR3 totals 16 residues. Trimming cost V 4 bases and J 8 bases; bases outside gene matches: 14. CDR3 loop: CASSLRVSGQGDEQFF. The CDR3, as DNA: TGTGCCAGCAGCCTTCGAGTTAGCGGACAGGGCGATGAGCAGTTCTTC.

This chain joins TRBV29-1 and TRBJ1-1, with D hard to call. Trimming removed 3 bases from V and 6 bases from J, with 11 bases in between. Germline V gene data show CDR1 as SQVTM and CDR2 as ANQGSEA. The CDR3 covers 12 residues. CDR3 in amino acids: CSVDRGRAEAFF. CDR3 DNA sequence: TGCAGCGTTGACCGGGGTCGGGCTGAAGCTTTCTTT.

The rearrangement joins TRBV7-8 to TRBJ1-5; tentative D call: TRBD1 (6 bases). CDR3 length: 14 residues. With 0 bases removed from V and 6 bases from J, the gap between germline ends came to 9 bases. The germline CDR1 and CDR2 sequences are SGHVS and FQNEAQ. The CDR3 loop reads CASSLARGSQPQHF. The DNA of the CDR3 is TGTGCCAGCAGCTTAGCCAGGGGAAGTCAGCCCCAGCATTTT.

The rearrangement links TRBV20-1 to TRBJ1-2, with TRBD1 matching over 7 bases. V lost 3 bases to trimming and J lost 4 bases; unmatched junction nucleotides: 2. Germline CDR1 DFQATT, CDR2 SNEGSKA (reference sequence). This CDR3 is 12 amino acids long. CDR3 loop: CSARTGIYGYTF. The CDR3 coding sequence is TGCAGTGCTAGGACAGGGATCTATGGCTACACCTTC.

The rearrangement uses TRBV7-2 and TRBJ2-7; 11 bases match TRBD2. Germline V gives CDR1 SGHTA, CDR2 FQGNSA. The CDR3 is 15 residues long. V shed 4 bases and J 2 bases; nucleotides not matched to a gene: 4. CDR3 sequence: CASSSFSGGAYEQYF. The CDR3 bases are TGTGCCAGCAGCTCCTTTAGCGGGGGGGCCTACGAGCAGTACTTC.

CDR3: CASTKEGQGVSPLHF. The CDR3 nucleotides are TGTGCCAGCACAAAGGAGGGACAGGGTGTATCACCCCTCCACTTT. The V gene is TRBV25-1, the J gene TRBJ1-6, with 9 nucleotides matching TRBD1. Germline assignment: CDR1 MGHDK and CDR2 SYGVNS. The CDR3 covers 15 residues. V shed 7 bases, J shed 10 bases, and the junction held 11 bases outside the gene matches.

J is TRBJ2-3 and V is TRBV28, with D perhaps matching TRBD1 or TRBD2 (5 bases each). Trimming cost V 7 bases and J 3 bases, with 14 bases left between them. The CDR3 contains 14 residues. Germline V gene lookup returns CDR1 MDHEN and CDR2 SYDVKM. The CDR3 DNA reads TGTGCCAGCATCCCGGGGACGTCTACAGATACGCAGTATTTT. It specifies CASIPGTSTDTQYF.

The CDR3 sequence is CSANPATGDEQYF. CDR3 nucleotides: TGCAGTGCTAACCCTGCTACAGGGGACGAGCAGTACTTC. The gene calls are TRBV20-1 and TRBJ2-7, with TRBD1 matching over 7 bases. This CDR3 spans 13 amino acids. After removal of 4 bases from V and 5 bases from J, the junction contained 8 bases not matched to a gene. Per the germline V gene, CDR1 is DFQATT and CDR2 is SNEGSKA (reference sequence).

The V and J genes are TRBV20-1 and TRBJ2-3; D perhaps matches TRBD2 (6 bases). This CDR3 is built from 15 residues. Germline-derived CDR1 and CDR2 are DFQATT and SNEGSKA (reference sequence). V was shortened by 5 bases and J by 4 bases, with 19 bases between the two germline ends. CDR3 loop: CSAAGTPWSPDTQYF. The CDR3, as DNA: TGCAGTGCTGCCGGGACTCCCTGGAGCCCAGATACGCAGTATTTT.

V usage is TRBV28 and J usage is TRBJ1-2, with 7 nucleotides matching TRBD1. In germline, CDR1 is MDHEN, CDR2 SYDVKM. This CDR3 contains 15 residues. Losses at the gene ends were 5 bases for V and 4 bases for J; bases not matched to a gene: 10. The CDR3 DNA sequence: TGTGCCAGCAGTCCTCGGACAGGAGGGAGCTATGGCTACACCTTC. It codes for CASSPRTGGSYGYTF.

CDR3 nucleotides: TGCGCCAGCAGTTTTGAAGGGGGCAGCACCTACGAGCAGTACTTC. Protein: CASSFEGGSTYEQYF. This sequence joins TRBV5-1 and TRBJ2-7; 7 bases are a match to TRBD1. The V segment lost 5 bases and the J segment 2 bases; nucleotides outside the gene matches: 10. CDR1 SGHRS and CDR2 YFSETQ come from the germline V gene. The CDR3 is 15 amino acids. Complete variable domain (other parts from reference TRBV5-1 and TRBJ2-7): KAGVTQTPRYLIKTRGQQVTLSCSPISGHRSVSWYQQTPGQGLQFLFEYFSETQRNKGNFPGRFSGRQFSNSRSEMNVSTLELGDSALYLCASSFEGGSTYEQYFGPGTRLTVT.

The chain carries TRBV19 and TRBJ2-1, with TRBD2 matching over 7 bases. Germline V CDR1 and CDR2: LNHDA, SQIVND (reference sequence). Unmatched junction bases numbered 1, after V lost 0 bases and J lost 2 bases. This CDR3 is built from 15 residues. The CDR3 DNA is TGTGCCAGTAGTATAGAAGGGACTACCTACAATGAGCAGTTCTTC. Translation gives CASSIEGTTYNEQFF.

The chain recombines TRBV25-1 with TRBJ1-1, with 9 bases lining up with TRBD1. CDR3 length equals 15 residues. In germline, CDR1 is MGHDK, CDR2 SYGVNS. V dropped 2 bases and J dropped 5; count of bases not matched to a gene: 6. The CDR3 region is CASSELKQGATEAFF. The CDR3 DNA reads as TGTGCCAGCAGTGAACTAAAACAGGGGGCGACTGAAGCTTTCTTT.

V is TRBV7-2 and J is TRBJ2-3, with 9 bases matching TRBD2. Germline V gene lookup returns CDR1 SGHTA and CDR2 FQGNSA. V dropped 4 bases and J dropped 2; count of bases not matched to a gene: 4. This CDR3 comprises 15 residues. As DNA, the CDR3 is TGTGCCAGCAGCTGGACTAGCGCGAACACAGATACGCAGTATTTT. It encodes CASSWTSANTDTQYF.

The rearrangement uses TRBV20-1 and TRBJ2-5, with D perhaps given as TRBD1 or TRBD2 (6 bases each). Trimming stripped 6 bases from V and 4 bases from J, with 18 bases between. Germline V gene lookup returns CDR1 DFQATT and CDR2 SNEGSKA (reference sequence). The CDR3 is made up of 14 amino acids. The DNA of the CDR3 is TGCAGTGCCCCCCGAGGGGGGCGCTTAGAGACCCAGTACTTC. As protein: CSAPRGGRLETQYF.

The chain carries TRBV4-2 and TRBJ1-6, with 8 nucleotides matching TRBD1. The V gene end was trimmed by 2 bases and the J gene end by 9 bases; junction bases not matched to a gene: 9. CDR3 length: 16 residues. Germline V gene sequence: CDR1 LGHNA, CDR2 YNFKEQ. CDR3 DNA sequence: TGTGCCAGCAGCCAACCCCCGGCAGGGGGCGGTTCACCCCTCCACTTT. It codes for CASSQPPAGGGSPLHF.

This clonotype was found a few times. The chain combines TRBV14 with TRBJ2-1; TRBD1 might be the D (6 bases). Trimming shortened V by 3 bases and J by 9 bases, and 12 bases separated the two germline ends. Germline-derived CDR1 and CDR2 are SGHDN and FVKESK. The CDR3 has 13 residues. CDR3 sequence: CASSQRLGGEQFF. For the CDR3, the DNA is TGTGCCAGCAGCCAGAGATTAGGGGGTGAGCAGTTCTTC. Full variable domain (outside the CDR3, taken from reference TRBV14 and TRBJ2-1): EAGVTQFPSHSVIEKGQTVTLRCDPISGHDNLYWYRRVMGKEIKFLLHFVKESKQDESGMPNNRFLAERTGGTYSTLKVQPAELEDSGVYFCASSQRLGGEQFFGPGTRLTVL.

The J gene is TRBJ2-1, the V gene TRBV6-2 or TRBV6-3, with TRBD1 matching over 9 bases. V lost 6 bases to trimming and J lost 2 bases; unmatched junction nucleotides: 11. The CDR3 extends over 17 amino acids. CDR1 is MNHEY and CDR2 is SVGEGT in the germline V gene. CDR3 nucleotide sequence: TGTGCCAGCAGCAAAAGGCCCGGGACAGGGACCTACAATGAGCAGTTCTTC. As protein: CASSKRPGTGTYNEQFF.

The rearrangement links TRBV25-1 to TRBJ1-6; no definite D call. The CDR3 sequence is 14 residues long. Trimming cost V 7 bases and J 7 bases, with 14 bases left between them. Germline values: CDR1 MGHDK, CDR2 SYGVNS. The CDR3 DNA follows: TGTGCCAGCACGGGGTTTCCGGGGAATTCACCCCTCCACTTT. Its translation is CASTGFPGNSPLHF. The full variable domain, with the rest looked up from reference TRBV25-1 and TRBJ1-6, is EADIYQTPRYLVIGTGKKITLECSQTMGHDKMYWYQQDPGMELHLIHYSYGVNSTEKGDLSSESTVSRIRTEHFPLTLESARPSHTSQYLCASTGFPGNSPLHFGNGTRLTVT.

The chain is built from TRBV27 and TRBJ1-6; tentative D call: TRBD1 (6 bases). V dropped 8 bases and J dropped 10 bases, with 18 bases sitting between them. Germline V lookup: CDR1 MNHEY, CDR2 SMNVEV (reference sequence). The CDR3 has 14 residues. The DNA for the CDR3 is TGTGCCAGCGCCGCGGCGGGGGCTTACTCACCCCTCCACTTT. This encodes CASAAAGAYSPLHF.

This clonotype has a handful of counts. This sequence joins TRBV11-2 and TRBJ2-3; 10 bases align to TRBD2. The CDR3 spans 15 residues. V dropped 4 bases and J dropped 4; count of bases not matched to a gene: 5. Germline V CDR1 and CDR2: SGHAT, FQNNGV. The CDR3 reads CASSSQRGGADTQYF. The CDR3, as DNA: TGTGCCAGCAGCTCCCAGCGGGGGGGCGCAGATACGCAGTATTTT.

The V gene is TRBV20-1, the J gene TRBJ2-1, with 9 bases identical to TRBD1. The CDR3 totals 13 residues. CDR1 DFQATT and CDR2 SNEGSKA come from the germline V gene (reference sequence). V lost 6 bases, J lost 7 bases, and 7 bases stayed unmatched. The CDR3 sequence: CSAKTGGVNEQFF. The CDR3, as DNA: TGCAGTGCAAAGACAGGGGGGGTTAATGAGCAGTTCTTC.

This chain connects TRBV4-2 to TRBJ2-1; weak D call: TRBD1 (6 bases). CDR3 length: 14 residues. Germline CDR1 is LGHNA and CDR2 is YNFKEQ. V was cut by 4 bases and J by 5 bases, with 12 bases left in between. The chain's CDR3 is CASSPQGRDNEQFF. The CDR3 nucleotides read TGTGCCAGCAGCCCACAGGGACGCGACAATGAGCAGTTCTTC.

The chain recombines TRBV6-2 or TRBV6-3 with TRBJ2-5; D is undetermined. This CDR3 spans 13 amino acids. V lost 6 bases and J lost 2, with 10 bases in between. Germline V gene sequence: CDR1 MNHEY, CDR2 SVGEGT. CDR3 in amino acids: CASRSHSQETQYF. CDR3 coding DNA: TGTGCCAGCAGGAGTCACAGTCAAGAGACCCAGTACTTC.